This T cell receptor (beta chain) was identified in a study of T cells after yellow fever vaccination. Across the whole study: It was SMART-Seq v4 Ultra Low Input that prepared the fractions with low cell numbers.

Study-level points and caveats: In post-booster samples, most primary-vaccination clones reappeared (just under 97% CD4, around 87% CD8). CD4 and CD8 compartments shared a small share of clonotypes.

Between the trimmed V and J ends, which lost 5 bases and 3 bases, there was a span of 20 bases. CDR3 length: 16 amino acids. Germline values: CDR1 GTSNPN, CDR2 SVGIG (reference sequence). This clonotype turned up a few times. No antigen is known for it. They built TCR cDNA with 5'RACE template switching, a step that put in a universal primer site and UMIs. TCRdb reprocessed the 5' RACE reads via MiXCR and lists one record per CDR3 protein. The sample lists approximately 260,000 distinct CDR3 sequences, about 5.2% occurring once. Sample: CD4+ T cells sorted from PBMCs, taken on the day of the yellow fever booster vaccination. The clonotype originates from a man younger than 35 who received the YFV17D yellow fever vaccine. This sequence joins TRBV30 and TRBJ2-1, with D maybe TRBD1 (6 bases). CDR3 DNA: TGTGCCTGGTCACCCTACACAGGGTATGGCTACAATGAGCAGTTCTTC. It codes for CAWSPYTGYGYNEQFF. Full variable domain (outside the CDR3, taken from reference TRBV30 and TRBJ2-1): SQTIHQWPATLVQPVGSPLSLECTVEGTSNPNLYWYRQAAGRGLQLLFYSVGIGQISSEVPQNLSASRPQDRQFILSSKKLLLSDSGFYLCAWSPYTGYGYNEQFFGPGTRLTVL.